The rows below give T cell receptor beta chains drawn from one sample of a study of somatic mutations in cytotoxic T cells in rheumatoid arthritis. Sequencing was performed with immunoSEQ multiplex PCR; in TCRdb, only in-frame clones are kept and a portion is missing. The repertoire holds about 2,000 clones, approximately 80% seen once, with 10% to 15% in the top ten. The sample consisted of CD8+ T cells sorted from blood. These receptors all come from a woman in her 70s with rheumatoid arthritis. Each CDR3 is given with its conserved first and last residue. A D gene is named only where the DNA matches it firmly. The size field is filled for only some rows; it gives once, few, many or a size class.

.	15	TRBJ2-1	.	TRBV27	TGTGCCAGCTTCGAGGGCAGAGAACGGGACAATGAGCAGTTCTTC	CASFEGRERDNEQFF
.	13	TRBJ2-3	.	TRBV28	TGTGCCAGCCGAGGCCGCCACACAGATACGCAGTATTTT	CASRGRHTDTQYF
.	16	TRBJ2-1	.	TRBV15	TGTGCCACCAGCTCCCTGGAGCTAAGCTCCTACAATGAGCAGTTCTTC	CATSSLELSSYNEQFF
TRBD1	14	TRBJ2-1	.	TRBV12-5	TGTGCTAGTGCCCGGACAGGGGACTACAATGAGCAGTTCTTC	CASARTGDYNEQFF
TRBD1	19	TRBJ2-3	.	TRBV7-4	TGTGCCAGCAGCTTACCAGGACAGGCTTCCCTAGAGAGCACAGATACGCAGTATTTT	CASSLPGQASLESTDTQYF
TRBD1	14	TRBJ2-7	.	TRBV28	TGTGCCAGCACGGAGACAGGGTATCTCTACGAGCAGTACTTC	CASTETGYLYEQYF
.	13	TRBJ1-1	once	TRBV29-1	TGCAGCGTTGGGTCGGTACTAAACACTGAAGCTTTCTTT	CSVGSVLNTEAFF
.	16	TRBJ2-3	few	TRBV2	TGTGCCAGCAGTTTGGGGGGGGGCCGTAGCACAGATACGCAGTATTTT	CASSLGGGRSTDTQYF
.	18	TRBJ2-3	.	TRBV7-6	TGTGCCAGCAGCTTGGGTCCGTACAGGGACACCGCCACAGATACGCAGTATTTT	CASSLGPYRDTATDTQYF
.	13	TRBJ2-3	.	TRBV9	TGTGCCAGCAGTCCGAGTAACACAGATACGCAGTATTTT	CASSPSNTDTQYF
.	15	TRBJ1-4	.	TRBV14	TGTGCCAGCAGCCAACACGGAGAAGTGAATGAAAAACTGTTTTTT	CASSQHGEVNEKLFF
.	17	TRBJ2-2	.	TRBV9	TGTGCCAGCAGCCCCACTTTGACTACCGCGAACACCGGGGAGCTGTTTTTT	CASSPTLTTANTGELFF
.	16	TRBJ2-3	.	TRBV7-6	TGTGCCAGCAGCTTAGAGGCCGCGGCTGGCACAGATACGCAGTATTTT	CASSLEAAAGTDTQYF
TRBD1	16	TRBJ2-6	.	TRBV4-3	TGCGCCAGCAGCCAGGCGGACAGGGCTGGGGCCAACGTCCTGACTTTC	CASSQADRAGANVLTF
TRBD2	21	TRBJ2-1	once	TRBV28	TGTGCCAGCAGTTACCCTCCGGGACTAGCGGGAGTGGAACTCTCCTACAATGAGCAGTTCTTC	CASSYPPGLAGVELSYNEQFF
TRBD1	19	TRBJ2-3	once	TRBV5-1	TGCGCCAGCAGCTCATTTCCGGGGACAGGGGTCCCTAGCACAGATACGCAGTATTTT	CASSSFPGTGVPSTDTQYF
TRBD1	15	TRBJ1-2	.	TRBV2	TGTGCCAGCAGGGAGACTACAGGGGGGGAGTATGGCTACACCTTC	CASRETTGGEYGYTF
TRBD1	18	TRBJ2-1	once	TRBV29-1	TGCGGCGTCGTTCCGACAGGGGAAGAAGAAAGCTCCTACAATGAGCAGTTCTTC	CGVVPTGEEESSYNEQFF
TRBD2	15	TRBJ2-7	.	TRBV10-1	TGCGCCAGCTCCGGTGGTCTAGCGGGAGCCCACGAGCAGTACTTC	CASSGGLAGAHEQYF
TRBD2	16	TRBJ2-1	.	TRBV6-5	TGTGCCAGCAGTTACCCGACTAGCGGGAGTATGGATGAGCAGTTCTTC	CASSYPTSGSMDEQFF
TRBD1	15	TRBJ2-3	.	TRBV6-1	TGTGCCAGCAGTGAAGGACAGGGGGGCGCAGATACGCAGTATTTT	CASSEGQGGADTQYF
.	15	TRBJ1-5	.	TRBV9	TGTGCCAGCAGCGGCCAACCGGGGTTCAATCAGCCCCAGCATTTT	CASSGQPGFNQPQHF
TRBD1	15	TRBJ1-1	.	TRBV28	TGTGCCACTACTCCAGGGGACAGGGACCACACTGAAGCTTTCTTT	CATTPGDRDHTEAFF
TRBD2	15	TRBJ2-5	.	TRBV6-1	TGTGCCAGCAGTGGGGTAGCGGGAGGTGGGGAGACCCAGTACTTC	CASSGVAGGGETQYF
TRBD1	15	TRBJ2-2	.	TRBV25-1	TGTGCCAGCAGTAAGGACAGGGTGGCGACCGGGGAGCTGTTTTTT	CASSKDRVATGELFF
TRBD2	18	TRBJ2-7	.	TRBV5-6	TGTGCCAGCAGCTCGACCGGGACTAGCGGGAGCGACCCCTACGAGCAGTACTTC	CASSSTGTSGSDPYEQYF
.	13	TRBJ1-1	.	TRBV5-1	TGCGCCAGCAGCTTGACTGAGAGCGCTGAAGCTTTCTTT	CASSLTESAEAFF
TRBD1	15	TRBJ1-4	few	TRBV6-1	TGTGCCAGCAGTGAAGTCCAGGGGGCGAGTGAAAAACTGTTTTTT	CASSEVQGASEKLFF
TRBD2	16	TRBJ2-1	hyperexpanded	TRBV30	TGTGCCTGGAGTGGGAACGAAGCGGGGTTGTACAATGAGCAGTTCTTC	CAWSGNEAGLYNEQFF
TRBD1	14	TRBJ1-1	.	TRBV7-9	TGTGCCAGCACCCCGACAGGGGGCGTAACTGAAGCTTTCTTT	CASTPTGGVTEAFF
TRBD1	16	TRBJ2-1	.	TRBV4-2	TGTGCCAGCAGCCAAGATGGGACAGGGGGCTACAATGAGCAGTTCTTC	CASSQDGTGGYNEQFF
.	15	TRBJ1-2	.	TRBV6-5	TGTGCCAGCAGTTACTCCCAGGGCGTTAACTATGGCTACACCTTC	CASSYSQGVNYGYTF
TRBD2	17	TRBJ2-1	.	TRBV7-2	TGTGCCAGCAGCCTCGGACTAGCGGGAGGCGTAGGTAATGAGCAGTTCTTC	CASSLGLAGGVGNEQFF
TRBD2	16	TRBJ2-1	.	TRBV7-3	TGTGCCAGCAGCTTATTGGGGGGAGGGTTCTACAATGAGCAGTTCTTC	CASSLLGGGFYNEQFF
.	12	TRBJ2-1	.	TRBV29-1	TGCAGCGTTGTCCGCGGATACAATGAGCAGTTCTTC	CSVVRGYNEQFF
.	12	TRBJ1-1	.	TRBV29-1	TGCAGCGTTGAGGGTGGGGCTAATGAAGCTTTCTTT	CSVEGGANEAFF
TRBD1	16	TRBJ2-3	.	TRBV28	TGTGCCAGCAGTTTATTGAGGGGGCGGAGCACAGATACGCAGTATTTT	CASSLLRGRSTDTQYF